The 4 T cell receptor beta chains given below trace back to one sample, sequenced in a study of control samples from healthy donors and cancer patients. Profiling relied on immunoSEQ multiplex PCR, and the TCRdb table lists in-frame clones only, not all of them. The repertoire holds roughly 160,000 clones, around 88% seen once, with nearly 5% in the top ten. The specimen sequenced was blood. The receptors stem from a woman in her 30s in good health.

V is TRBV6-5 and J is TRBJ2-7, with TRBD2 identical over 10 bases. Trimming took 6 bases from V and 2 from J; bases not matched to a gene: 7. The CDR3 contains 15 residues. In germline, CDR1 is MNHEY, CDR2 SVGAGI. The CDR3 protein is CASSAWTSGAYEQYF. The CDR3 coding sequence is TGTGCCAGCAGCGCTTGGACTAGCGGAGCCTACGAGCAGTACTTC.

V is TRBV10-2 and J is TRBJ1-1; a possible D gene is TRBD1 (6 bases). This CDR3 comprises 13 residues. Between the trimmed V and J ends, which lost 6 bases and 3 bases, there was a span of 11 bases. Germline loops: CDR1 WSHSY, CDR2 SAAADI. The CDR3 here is CASRPQGDTEAFF. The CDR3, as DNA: TGCGCCAGCAGACCACAGGGAGACACTGAAGCTTTCTTT.

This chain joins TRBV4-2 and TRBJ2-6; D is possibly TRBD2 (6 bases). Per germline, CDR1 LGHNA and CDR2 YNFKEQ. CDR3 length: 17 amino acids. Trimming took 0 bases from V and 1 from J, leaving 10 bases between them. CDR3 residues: CASSQDLAGSGANVLTF. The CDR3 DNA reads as TGTGCCAGCAGCCAAGATTTGGCGGGATCTGGGGCCAACGTCCTGACTTTC.

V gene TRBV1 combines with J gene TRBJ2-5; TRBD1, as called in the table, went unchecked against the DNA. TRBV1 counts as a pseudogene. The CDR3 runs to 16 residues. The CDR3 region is CTSSPTSEPRHMAQYF. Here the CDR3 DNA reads TGCACCAGCAGCCCAACATCCGAACCCCGACATATGGCCCAGTACTTC.